This passage covers 11 T cell receptor beta chains from one sample sequenced in a study of monozygotic twins with inflammatory bowel disease. TCRdb reprocessed the 5' RACE reads and stores each CDR3 protein as one record, lacking DNA. The sample totals around 380,000 distinct CDR3 sequences; its top ten clones hold under 3%. The specimen was blood. The receptors stem from a human donor with ulcerative colitis or Crohn's disease, or a healthy co-twin of an affected twin (not recorded which).

The gene calls are TRBV4-3 and TRBJ2-1; TCRdb gives TRBD2 as the D gene, but with no DNA this cannot be confirmed. CDR3 length equals 18 residues. Germline values: CDR1 LGHNA, CDR2 YSLEER. The CDR3: CASSQATPSGHSYNEQFF.

The chain links TRBV28 to TRBJ2-7; the TCRdb D gene call, TRBD2, has no DNA to confirm it. Per germline, CDR1 MDHEN and CDR2 SYDVKM. The CDR3 runs to 14 residues. Here the CDR3 reads CASSFGRFSYEQYF.

J is TRBJ2-2 and V is TRBV7-8. Germline CDR1 SGHVS, CDR2 FQNEAQ. The CDR3 covers 15 residues. The CDR3 reads CASSLLSSNTGELFF.

The CDR3 reads CASSLAGHSNQPQHF. The genes are TRBV27 and TRBJ1-5. The CDR3 has 15 amino acids. CDR1 is MNHEY and CDR2 is SMNVEV in the germline V gene (reference sequence).

The V and J genes are TRBV6-5 and TRBJ1-4. CDR1 is MNHEY and CDR2 is SVGAGI in the germline V gene. The CDR3 totals 16 residues. The CDR3 loop is CASSYLPQGLQEKLFF.

The gene calls are TRBV11-2 and TRBJ2-5; lacking DNA, the TRBD2 call made by TCRdb goes unchecked. This CDR3 is built from 15 residues. From germline, CDR1 is SGHAT and CDR2 FQNNGV. The CDR3 spells CASSISPSGGKTQYF.

CDR3 loop: CASSLDIRGSTDTQYF. This chain links TRBV7-2 with TRBJ2-3; no DNA is available, so the TRBD1 call from TCRdb remains unchecked. Germline lookup yields CDR1 SGHTA and CDR2 FQGNSA. The length of the CDR3 is 16 residues.

V and J are TRBV4-2 and TRBJ2-1. CDR3 length: 11 amino acids. Germline V gene data show CDR1 as LGHNA and CDR2 as YNFKEQ. The CDR3 is CASSDYNEQFF.

The chain has TRBV7-2 and TRBJ1-5. Germline CDR1 is SGHTA and CDR2 is FQGNSA. The CDR3 runs 14 residues. This CDR3 reads CASRREGSNQPQHF.

The chain has TRBV5-6 and TRBJ1-1; TCRdb calls TRBD1, which cannot be checked without DNA. Looked up from germline, CDR1 is SGHDT and CDR2 is YYEEEE. The CDR3 totals 16 residues. The CDR3 is CASSLGRTGENTEAFF.

The rearrangement links TRBV7-2 to TRBJ1-2; TCRdb outputs TRBD1, but without DNA this stays unchecked. CDR1 and CDR2 (germline): SGHTA, FQGNSA. CDR3 length: 14 amino acids. The CDR3 reads CASSGAGTDYGYTF.